This T cell receptor (beta chain) came from a study of beta chain features in type 1 diabetes. V lost 2 bases, J lost 6 bases, and 14 bases lay in between. In germline, CDR1 is SGHDT, CDR2 YYEEEE. CDR3 length: 14 amino acids. The investigators reverse transcribed all of the isolated RNA, so they sequenced expressed TCRB transcripts. Libraries were prepared by immunoSEQ multiplex PCR; TCRdb keeps only in-frame clonotypes and omits some of them. The sample has 430,000 or so clones, about 10% seen once. This clone was detected only a few times. The J gene is TRBJ1-2, the V gene TRBV5-6; D is perhaps TRBD1 (5 bases). The sequence came from a young woman in good health. Sequencing was carried out using naive CD4+ T cells from blood. The CDR3 reads CASSFATARDGYTF. CDR3 coding DNA: TGTGCCAGCAGCTTCGCGACAGCGAGGGATGGCTACACCTTC.